This note documents a single TCR beta chain sequence. The V end was cut by 4 bases, the J end by 2 bases, with 20 bases between. This CDR3 contains 17 residues. Germline CDR1 is MNHNS and CDR2 is SASEGT. The method was immunoSEQ multiplex PCR; TCRdb's version includes in-frame clones alone and lacks a portion of them. In the table there are 60,000 to 80,000 clones, just over 90% of which are singletons. This entry comes from a study of technical replicates of blood from several donors. J is TRBJ2-5 and V is TRBV6-1; a possible D gene is TRBD1 (6 bases). The receptor's source is a human donor in good health. Some clones in this sample may be carry-over from other donors' samples. Sequencing input: PBMCs. The CDR3 DNA reads as TGTGCCAGCAGTGCCCGGACAGTTTTTGGGAATCAAGAGACCCAGTACTTC. It codes for CASSARTVFGNQETQYF.